The next 23 T cell receptor beta chains were all read from a single sample in a study of cytomegalovirus exposure and HLA in healthy donors. Use of 60 Vbeta and 13 Jbeta primers characterized the PCR. The method was immunoSEQ multiplex PCR; TCRdb's version includes in-frame clones alone and lacks a portion of them. This repertoire includes 31,000 or so clones. The source material was PBMCs. The receptors come from a female donor in good health and CMV-seronegative.

The V gene is TRBV30, the J gene TRBJ1-3; a weak D match, TRBD1 (6 bases). Germline V gene lookup returns CDR1 GTSNPN and CDR2 SVGIG (reference sequence). There are 15 residues in the CDR3. The ends were cut back, 3 bases at V and 1 base at J, with 13 bases in the middle. CDR3 sequence reads: CAWSRGPPSGNTIYF. For the CDR3, the DNA is TGTGCCTGGAGCAGGGGCCCCCCTTCTGGAAACACCATATATTTT.

This chain uses TRBV30 with TRBJ2-5, with D perhaps TRBD1 (6 bases). Trimming removed 0 bases from V and 2 bases from J, with 10 bases in between. Germline values: CDR1 GTSNPN, CDR2 SVGIG (reference sequence). The CDR3 length is 14 residues. This CDR3 reads CAWSVDRIQETQYF. The CDR3 nucleotides are TGTGCCTGGAGTGTTGACAGGATACAAGAGACCCAGTACTTC. Variable domain in full (rest from reference TRBV30 and TRBJ2-5): SQTIHQWPATLVQPVGSPLSLECTVEGTSNPNLYWYRQAAGRGLQLLFYSVGIGQISSEVPQNLSASRPQDRQFILSSKKLLLSDSGFYLCAWSVDRIQETQYFGPGTRLLVL.

The chain couples TRBV28 to TRBJ2-7, with D maybe TRBD1 (6 bases). CDR1 and CDR2 from the germline V gene are MDHEN and SYDVKM. V shed 6 bases and J shed 1 base, with 16 bases lying between them. The CDR3 runs 15 residues. CDR3 coding DNA: TGTGCCAGCAGAAGCGGTGGGGGCCTTTCCTACGAGCAGTACTTC. Protein: CASRSGGGLSYEQYF.

The chain has TRBV7-9 and TRBJ1-2; the D gene is possibly TRBD1 (5 bases). Germline CDR1 is SEHNR and CDR2 is FQNEAQ (reference sequence). V was trimmed by 1 base and J by 5 bases, leaving 14 bases between them. This CDR3 contains 15 residues. This CDR3 is CASSLGAAGTYGYTF. CDR3 in DNA: TGTGCCAGCAGCTTAGGGGCCGCCGGGACTTATGGCTACACCTTC.

The rearrangement joins TRBV9 to TRBJ1-5, with D uncertain. Germline-derived CDR1 and CDR2 are SGDLS and YYNGEE. The germline V and J ends were trimmed by 0 bases and 4 bases, with 5 bases remaining between them. The CDR3 is 13 residues long. CDR3 loop: CASSVALNQPQHF. The CDR3, as DNA: TGTGCCAGCAGCGTAGCCCTAAATCAGCCCCAGCATTTT.

The chain employs TRBV18 and TRBJ2-6; 7 positions match TRBD1. The CDR3 consists of 16 residues. V trimming: 1 base; J trimming: 2 bases; junction bases outside the gene matches: 2. CDR1 and CDR2 (germline): KGHSH, LQKENI. CDR3 sequence: CASSPRTGAGANVLTF. In DNA, the CDR3 is TGTGCCAGCTCACCACGTACAGGGGCTGGGGCCAACGTCCTGACTTTC. Full variable domain (rest looked up from reference TRBV18 and TRBJ2-6): NAGVMQNPRHLVRRRGQEARLRCSPMKGHSHVYWYRQLPEEGLKFMVYLQKENIIDESGMPKERFSAEFPKEGPSILRIQQVVRGDSAAYFCASSPRTGAGANVLTFGAGSRLTVL.

The chain carries TRBV19 and TRBJ2-5, with D uncertain. Germline CDR1 is LNHDA and CDR2 is SQIVND (reference sequence). The CDR3 spans 16 residues. V lost 4 bases and J 2 bases, leaving 17 bases between the germline ends. CDR3 coding DNA: TGTGCCAGTAGTACGGCCCTGGGTAGCTTTCAAGAGACCCAGTACTTC. Translation gives CASSTALGSFQETQYF.

V usage is TRBV9 and J usage is TRBJ1-1; 9 bases agree with TRBD1. The CDR3 spans 16 residues. The V segment lost 4 bases and the J segment 2 bases; nucleotides outside the gene matches: 9. The germline gives CDR1 SGDLS, CDR2 YYNGEE. The CDR3 coding sequence is TGTGCCAGCAGCCTCCCTACAGGGGGCTCAAACACTGAAGCTTTCTTT. This sequence encodes CASSLPTGGSNTEAFF.

This sequence joins TRBV6-6 and TRBJ2-3; TRBD1 might be the D (5 bases). This CDR3 is 13 amino acids long. The V gene lost 2 bases and the J gene lost 2 bases, with 5 bases spanning the gap. Germline lookup yields CDR1 MNHNY and CDR2 SVGAGI (reference sequence). The CDR3 region is CASSYGATDTQYF. The DNA of the CDR3 is TGTGCCAGCAGTTACGGGGCCACAGATACGCAGTATTTT.

The chain links TRBV7-2 to TRBJ2-1; D call uncertain. Germline loops: CDR1 SGHTA, CDR2 FQGNSA. The CDR3 has 12 amino acids. V shed 1 base and J shed 12 bases, with 10 bases lying between them. CDR3 sequence: CASSLGHIAQFF. The CDR3 nucleotides read TGTGCCAGCAGCTTAGGCCACATTGCGCAGTTCTTC.

Note on this clone: The sample carries other DNA sequences with the same CDR3. CDR3 residues: CASSPGTGGEQYF. The CDR3 DNA follows: TGTGCCAGCTCACCCGGGACAGGGGGCGAGCAGTACTTC. The chain employs TRBV18 and TRBJ2-7; 11 nucleotides line up with TRBD1. The CDR3 spans 13 residues. V lost 3 bases and J lost 6; bases outside the gene matches: 1. In germline, CDR1 is KGHSH, CDR2 LQKENI.

The chain uses TRBV5-4 and TRBJ2-7; no reliable D call. The CDR3 contains 12 residues. Trimming pared 0 bases from V and 7 bases from J, leaving 8 bases between. Germline assignment: CDR1 SGHNT and CDR2 YYREEE (reference sequence). CDR3 DNA: TGTGCCAGCAGCTTGGGAGGTAGTGAGCAGTACTTC. Translating it yields CASSLGGSEQYF.

The chain carries TRBV7-9 and TRBJ1-5; tentative D call: TRBD1 (6 bases). This CDR3 spans 16 amino acids. V lost 0 bases and J lost 2, with 11 bases in between. CDR1 SEHNR and CDR2 FQNEAQ come from the germline V gene (reference sequence). CDR3 region: CASSLATGPGNQPQHF. CDR3 coding DNA: TGTGCCAGCAGCTTAGCCACAGGGCCTGGCAATCAGCCCCAGCATTTT.

V and J are TRBV6-5 and TRBJ1-2; 10 nucleotides align to TRBD1. The CDR3 runs 15 residues. The V segment lost 6 bases and the J segment 4 bases; nucleotides outside the gene matches: 8. Germline V gene sequence: CDR1 MNHEY, CDR2 SVGAGI. The CDR3 protein is CASSPPRQGAYGYTF. The CDR3 DNA reads TGTGCCAGCAGCCCCCCCCGACAGGGGGCCTATGGCTACACCTTC.

The chain has TRBV2 and TRBJ2-3, with D possibly being TRBD2 (7 bases). The CDR3 is 15 residues long. Germline V gene lookup returns CDR1 SNHLY and CDR2 FYNNEI. Trimming took off 3 bases at V and 5 bases at J, with 15 bases between the two ends. In DNA, the CDR3 is TGTGCCAGCAGTGATTGGGGGGGCGCGGTAGATACGCAGTATTTT. It specifies CASSDWGGAVDTQYF.

The gene calls are TRBV4-2 and TRBJ2-2; D unclear. The V and J ends lost 3 bases and 1 base respectively, with 12 bases between them. The CDR3 covers 16 residues. Germline V CDR1 and CDR2: LGHNA, YNFKEQ. The CDR3 spells CASSQQVAENTGELFF. CDR3 DNA: TGTGCCAGCAGCCAGCAAGTGGCGGAGAACACCGGGGAGCTGTTTTTT.

The V and J genes are TRBV7-3 and TRBJ2-2; D possibly corresponds to TRBD1 (6 bases). Per germline, CDR1 SGHTA and CDR2 FQGTGA. V lost 4 bases and J 4 bases, leaving 10 bases between the germline ends. CDR3 length equals 14 residues. CDR3 in DNA: TGTGCCAGCAGCTCAACGACAGGCACCGGGGAGCTGTTTTTT. Residues: CASSSTTGTGELFF.

The V and J genes are TRBV5-4 and TRBJ2-4; 11 nucleotides align to TRBD2. V was clipped by 1 base and J by 6 bases; unmatched bases: 12. The CDR3 has 18 residues. The germline gives CDR1 SGHNT, CDR2 YYREEE (reference sequence). The CDR3: CASSLRIAGGRVGNIQYF. In DNA, the CDR3 is TGTGCCAGCAGCTTGCGAATAGCGGGGGGGCGTGTCGGAAACATTCAGTACTTC.

The chain links TRBV28 to TRBJ2-2, with 9 positions matching TRBD2. J lost 6 bases, V lost 7 bases, and 9 bases had no gene match. CDR1 is MDHEN, CDR2 SYDVKM, per germline. This CDR3 has 15 amino acids. CDR3 sequence (DNA): TGTGCCAGCAAACAAGGCGGGGGGGGCTCCGGGGAGCTGTTTTTT. Translated, it gives CASKQGGGGSGELFF. The full variable domain, rest sourced from reference TRBV28 and TRBJ2-2, is DVKVTQSSRYLVKRTGEKVFLECVQDMDHENMFWYRQDPGLGLRLIYFSYDVKMKEKGDIPEGYSVSREKKERFSLILESASTNQTSMYLCASKQGGGGSGELFFGEGSRLTVL.

The chain links TRBV13 to TRBJ2-3; no definite D call. CDR1 is PRHDT, CDR2 FYEKMQ, per germline (reference sequence). The CDR3 covers 13 residues. Trimming took off 7 bases at V and 1 base at J, with 9 bases between the two ends. The CDR3 DNA reads as TGTGCCAGCACCTCGACTCGCACAGATACGCAGTATTTT. This gives the protein CASTSTRTDTQYF.

The rearrangement links TRBV19 to TRBJ1-5; D not resolved. Trimming shortened V by 1 base and J by 5 bases, and 9 bases separated the two germline ends. This CDR3 contains 14 residues. CDR1 is LNHDA and CDR2 is SQIVND in the germline V gene (reference sequence). The CDR3 DNA is TGTGCCAGTAGTATAGGTGGAGGGTATCAGCCCCAGCATTTT. Translated: CASSIGGGYQPQHF.

The V and J genes are TRBV5-4 and TRBJ2-5, with 8 bases fitting TRBD2. The CDR3 runs 15 residues. Germline V CDR1 and CDR2: SGHNT, YYREEE (reference sequence). Trimming took 0 bases from V and 2 from J; bases not matched to a gene: 3. The CDR3 is CASSLETSAQETQYF. CDR3 nucleotide sequence: TGTGCCAGCAGCTTGGAGACTAGCGCTCAAGAGACCCAGTACTTC.

The rearrangement uses TRBV5-6 and TRBJ1-2, with TRBD1 matching 7 bases. The junction had 7 bases not matched to a gene; V was cut back by 2 bases and J by 6 bases. The CDR3 length is 14 residues. Germline V gene sequence: CDR1 SGHDT, CDR2 YYEEEE. CDR3 in amino acids: CASSFTLRGNGYTF. DNA of the CDR3: TGTGCCAGCAGCTTCACACTCAGGGGGAATGGCTACACCTTC.